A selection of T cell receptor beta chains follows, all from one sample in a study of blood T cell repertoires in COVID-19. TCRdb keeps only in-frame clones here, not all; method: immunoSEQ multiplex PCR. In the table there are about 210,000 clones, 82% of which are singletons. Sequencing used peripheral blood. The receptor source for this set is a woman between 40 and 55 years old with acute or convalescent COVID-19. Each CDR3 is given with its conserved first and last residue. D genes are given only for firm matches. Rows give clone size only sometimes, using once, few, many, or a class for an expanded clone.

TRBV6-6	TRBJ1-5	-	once	TGTGCCAGCAGTTTATCTAATCAGCCCCAGCATTTT	CASSLSNQPQHF
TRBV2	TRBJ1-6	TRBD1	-	TGTGCCGCAAGCTCCGGGACAGGTCGAAGTGATTCACCCCTCCACTTT	CAASSGTGRSDSPLHF
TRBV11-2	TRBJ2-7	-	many	TGTGCCAGCAGCTCCCGACTGTCCTACGAGCAGTACTTC	CASSSRLSYEQYF
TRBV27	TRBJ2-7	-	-	TGTGCCAGCAGTTACGGACAGACCATGGAGCAGTACTTC	CASSYGQTMEQYF
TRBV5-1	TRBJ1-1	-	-	TGCGCCAGCAGCTTGGACAGGGCGATTCCTGAAGCTTTCTTT	CASSLDRAIPEAFF
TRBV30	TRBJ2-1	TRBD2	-	TGTGCCTGGAGGACACCTCTCTGGGCTAGCGGGAGGGCTAGTGAGCAGTTCTTC	CAWRTPLWASGRASEQFF
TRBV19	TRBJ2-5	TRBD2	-	TGTGCCAGTTCCGGTGGGGGGGTTCCCTGGGAAGAGACCCAGTACTTC	CASSGGGVPWEETQYF
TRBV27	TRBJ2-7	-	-	TGTGCCAGCAGTTTATTTGGGGAGGGGGGCAGGGGACCTACCTACGAGCAGTACTTC	CASSLFGEGGRGPTYEQYF
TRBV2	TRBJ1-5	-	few	TGTGCCAGCAGGCGGAGGTCAGGGGTAGGCAATCAGCCCCAGCATTTT	CASRRRSGVGNQPQHF
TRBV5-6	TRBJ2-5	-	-	TGTGCCAGCAGCTTGGCCGGGGGCCAAGAGACCCAGTACTTC	CASSLAGGQETQYF
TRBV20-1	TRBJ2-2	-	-	TGCAGTGCTAGTTCAGGGGTTAACACCGGGGAGCTGTTTTTT	CSASSGVNTGELFF
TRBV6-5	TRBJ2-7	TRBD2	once	TGTGCCAGCAGTCGTAGCGGGGGCTACGCCTACGAGCAGTACTTC	CASSRSGGYAYEQYF
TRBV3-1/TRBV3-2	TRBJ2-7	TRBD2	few	TGTGCCAGCACCGGGGGGACCCGCTACGAGCAGTACTTC	CASTGGTRYEQYF
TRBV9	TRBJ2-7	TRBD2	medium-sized	TGTGCCAGCAGCGTAGTCGGCGGGGGGCCCTTAGGCGAGCAGTACTTC	CASSVVGGGPLGEQYF
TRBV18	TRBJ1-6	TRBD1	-	TGTGCCAGCTCACCGCCCGACAGGGGTAATTCACCCCTCCACTTT	CASSPPDRGNSPLHF
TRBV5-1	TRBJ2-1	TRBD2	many	TGCGCCAGCAGCTCCTCTAGCGGAGCCTACAATGAGCAGTTCTTC	CASSSSSGAYNEQFF
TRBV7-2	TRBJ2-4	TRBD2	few	TGTGCCAGCAGCCCTCTTACTAGCGGACCCCTTGGCATTCAGTACTTC	CASSPLTSGPLGIQYF
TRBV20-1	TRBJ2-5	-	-	TGCAGTGCTGGCCGGCGGGAGACCCAGTACTTC	CSAGRRETQYF
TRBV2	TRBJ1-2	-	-	TGTGCCAGCACCCGGGGGGGACAAGTAGATGGCTACACCTTC	CASTRGGQVDGYTF
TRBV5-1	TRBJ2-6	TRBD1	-	TGCGCCAGCAGCTCCTTCGGGACAGGGGCCCTTTACTCTGGGGCCAACGTCCTGACTTTC	CASSSFGTGALYSGANVLTF
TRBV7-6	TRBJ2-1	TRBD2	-	TGTGCCAGCAGCTCAGTAGGGCTAGCGGGCCGCTCCTACAATGAGCAGTTCTTC	CASSSVGLAGRSYNEQFF
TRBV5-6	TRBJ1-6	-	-	TGTGCCAGCAGCTTGAGACCCGGGAGCAATTCACCCCTCCACTTT	CASSLRPGSNSPLHF